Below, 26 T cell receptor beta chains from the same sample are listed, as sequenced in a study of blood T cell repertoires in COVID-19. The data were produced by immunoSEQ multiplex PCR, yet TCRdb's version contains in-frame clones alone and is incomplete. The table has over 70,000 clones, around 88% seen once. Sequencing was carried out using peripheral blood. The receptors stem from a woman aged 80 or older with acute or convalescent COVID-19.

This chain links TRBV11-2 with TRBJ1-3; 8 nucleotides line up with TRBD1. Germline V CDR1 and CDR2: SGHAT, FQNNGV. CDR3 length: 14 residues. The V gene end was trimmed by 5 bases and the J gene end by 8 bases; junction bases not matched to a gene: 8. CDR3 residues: CASSATQGADTIYF. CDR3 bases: TGTGCCAGCAGCGCAACTCAGGGGGCGGACACCATATATTTT.

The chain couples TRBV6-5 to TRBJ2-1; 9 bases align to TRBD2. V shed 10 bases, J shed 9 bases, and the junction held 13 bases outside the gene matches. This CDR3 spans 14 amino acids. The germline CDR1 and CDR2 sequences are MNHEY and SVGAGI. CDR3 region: CATKFSGGSTEQFF. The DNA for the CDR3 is TGTGCCACCAAATTTAGCGGGGGTTCCACTGAGCAGTTCTTC.

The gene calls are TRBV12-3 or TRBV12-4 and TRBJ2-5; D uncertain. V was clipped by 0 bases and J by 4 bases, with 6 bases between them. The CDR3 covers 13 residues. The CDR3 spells CASSLASRETQYF. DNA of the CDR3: TGTGCCAGCAGTTTAGCTAGCAGAGAGACCCAGTACTTC.

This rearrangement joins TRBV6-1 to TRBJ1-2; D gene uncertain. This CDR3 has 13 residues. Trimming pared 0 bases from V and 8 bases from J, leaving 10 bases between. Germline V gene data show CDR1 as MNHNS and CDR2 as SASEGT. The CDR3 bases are TGTGCCAGCAGTGAAGCGCTATGGGCCGGCTACACCTTC. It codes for CASSEALWAGYTF.

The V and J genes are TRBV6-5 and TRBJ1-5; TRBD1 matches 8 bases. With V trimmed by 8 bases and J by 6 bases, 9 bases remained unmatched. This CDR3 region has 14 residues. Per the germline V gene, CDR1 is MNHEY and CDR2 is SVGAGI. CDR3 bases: TGTGCCAGCGACTGGACAGGGAGGGGTCAGCCCCAGCATTTT. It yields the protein CASDWTGRGQPQHF.

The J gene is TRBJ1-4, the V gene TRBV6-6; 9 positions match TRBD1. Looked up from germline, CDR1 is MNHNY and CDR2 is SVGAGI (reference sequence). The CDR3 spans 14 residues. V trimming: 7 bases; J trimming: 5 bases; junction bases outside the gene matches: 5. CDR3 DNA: TGTGCCAGCACCGCGACAGGGGGAAATGAAAAACTGTTTTTT. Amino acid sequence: CASTATGGNEKLFF.

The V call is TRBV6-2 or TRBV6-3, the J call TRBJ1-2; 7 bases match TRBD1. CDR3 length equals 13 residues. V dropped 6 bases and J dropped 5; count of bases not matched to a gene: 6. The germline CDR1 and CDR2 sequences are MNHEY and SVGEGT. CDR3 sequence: CASSWTGDYGYTF. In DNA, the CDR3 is TGTGCCAGCAGCTGGACAGGAGATTATGGCTACACCTTC.

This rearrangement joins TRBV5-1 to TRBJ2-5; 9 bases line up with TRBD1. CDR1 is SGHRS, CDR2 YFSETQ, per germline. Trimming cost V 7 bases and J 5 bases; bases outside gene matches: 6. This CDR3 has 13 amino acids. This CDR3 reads CASLGQGRETQYF. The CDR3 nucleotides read TGCGCCAGCCTGGGACAGGGTAGGGAGACCCAGTACTTC.

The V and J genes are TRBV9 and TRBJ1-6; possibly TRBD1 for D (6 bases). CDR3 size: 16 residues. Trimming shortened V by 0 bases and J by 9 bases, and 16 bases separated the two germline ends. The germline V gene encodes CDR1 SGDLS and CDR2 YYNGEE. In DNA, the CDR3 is TGTGCCAGCAGCGTAGGGCCGAGGGGGGGCGGTTCACCCCTCCACTTT. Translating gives CASSVGPRGGGSPLHF.

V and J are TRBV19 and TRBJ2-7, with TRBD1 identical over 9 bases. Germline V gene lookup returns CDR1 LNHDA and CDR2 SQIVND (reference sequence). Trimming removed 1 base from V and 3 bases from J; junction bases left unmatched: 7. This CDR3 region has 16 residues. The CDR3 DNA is TGTGCCAGTAGTATAGGTCAGGGACAGGGTCGCTACGAGCAGTACTTC. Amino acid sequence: CASSIGQGQGRYEQYF.

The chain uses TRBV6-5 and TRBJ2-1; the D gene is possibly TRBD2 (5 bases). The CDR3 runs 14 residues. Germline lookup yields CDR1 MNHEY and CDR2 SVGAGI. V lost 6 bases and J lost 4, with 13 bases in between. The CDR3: CASSHGKGYNEQFF. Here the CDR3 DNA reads TGTGCCAGCAGCCACGGGAAGGGTTACAATGAGCAGTTCTTC.

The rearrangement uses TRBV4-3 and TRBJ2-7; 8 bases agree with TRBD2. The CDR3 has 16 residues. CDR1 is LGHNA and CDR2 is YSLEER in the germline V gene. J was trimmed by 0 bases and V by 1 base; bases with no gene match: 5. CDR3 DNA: TGCGCCAGCAGCCAAGGCCTGAGCGGGAGCTCCTACGAGCAGTACTTC. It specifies CASSQGLSGSSYEQYF.

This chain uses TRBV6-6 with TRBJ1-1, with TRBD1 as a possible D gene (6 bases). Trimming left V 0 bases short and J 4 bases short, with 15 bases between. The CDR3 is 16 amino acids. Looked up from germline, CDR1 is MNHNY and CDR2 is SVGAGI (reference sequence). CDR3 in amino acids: CASSYSSGGAGTEAFF. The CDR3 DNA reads TGTGCCAGCAGTTACTCGAGTGGGGGCGCGGGCACTGAAGCTTTCTTT.

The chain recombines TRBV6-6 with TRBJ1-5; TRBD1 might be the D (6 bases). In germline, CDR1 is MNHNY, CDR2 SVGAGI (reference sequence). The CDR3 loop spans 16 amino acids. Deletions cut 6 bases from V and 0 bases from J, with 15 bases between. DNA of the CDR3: TGTGCCAGCAGCTATATACAGGGTTATAGCAATCAGCCCCAGCATTTT. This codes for CASSYIQGYSNQPQHF.

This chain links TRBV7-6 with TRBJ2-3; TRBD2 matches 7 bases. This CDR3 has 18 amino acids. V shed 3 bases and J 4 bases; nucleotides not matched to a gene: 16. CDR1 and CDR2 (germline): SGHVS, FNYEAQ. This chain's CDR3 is CASSFPQSGGGVPDTQYF. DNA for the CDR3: TGTGCCAGCAGCTTCCCTCAATCGGGGGGAGGGGTGCCAGATACGCAGTATTTT.

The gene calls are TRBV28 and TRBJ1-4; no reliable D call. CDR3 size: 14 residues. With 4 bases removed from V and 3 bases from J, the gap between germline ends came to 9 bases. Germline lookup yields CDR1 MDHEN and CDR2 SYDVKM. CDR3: CASSSLLSNEKLFF. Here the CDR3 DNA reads TGTGCCAGCAGTTCCCTCCTCTCTAATGAAAAACTGTTTTTT.

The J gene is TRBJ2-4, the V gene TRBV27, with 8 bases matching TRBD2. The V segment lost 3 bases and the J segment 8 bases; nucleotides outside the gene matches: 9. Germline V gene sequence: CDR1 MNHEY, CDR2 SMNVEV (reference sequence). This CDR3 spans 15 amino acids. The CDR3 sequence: CASSLRGAPQHIQYF. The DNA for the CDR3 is TGTGCCAGCAGTTTGCGGGGGGCGCCCCAACACATTCAGTACTTC.

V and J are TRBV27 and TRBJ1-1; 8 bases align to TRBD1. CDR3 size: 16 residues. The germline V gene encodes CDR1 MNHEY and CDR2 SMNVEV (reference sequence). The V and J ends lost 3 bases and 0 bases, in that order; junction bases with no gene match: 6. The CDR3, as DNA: TGTGCCAGCAGTTTGGCCCCAGGGGGCGTGAACACTGAAGCTTTCTTT. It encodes CASSLAPGGVNTEAFF.

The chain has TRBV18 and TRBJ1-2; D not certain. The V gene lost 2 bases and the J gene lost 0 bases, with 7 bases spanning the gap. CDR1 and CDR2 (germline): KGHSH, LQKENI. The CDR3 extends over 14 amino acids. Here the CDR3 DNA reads TGTGCCAGCTCACCAACAGAGTCTAACTATGGCTACACCTTC. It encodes CASSPTESNYGYTF.

The CDR3 DNA follows: TGTGCCAGCAGCTTCTATGAGACAGCCTACAATGAGCAGTTCTTC. Protein product: CASSFYETAYNEQFF. V and J are TRBV7-8 and TRBJ2-1; possibly TRBD1 for D (5 bases). Trimming removed 3 bases from V and 2 bases from J, with 11 bases in between. This CDR3 region has 15 residues. CDR1 is SGHVS, CDR2 FQNEAQ, per germline.

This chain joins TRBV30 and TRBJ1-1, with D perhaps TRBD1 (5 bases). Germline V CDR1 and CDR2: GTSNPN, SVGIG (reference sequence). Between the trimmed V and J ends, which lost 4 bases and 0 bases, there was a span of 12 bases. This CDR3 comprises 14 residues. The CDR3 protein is CAWIRQGVNTEAFF. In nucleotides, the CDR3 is TGTGCCTGGATCCGCCAGGGTGTGAACACTGAAGCTTTCTTT.

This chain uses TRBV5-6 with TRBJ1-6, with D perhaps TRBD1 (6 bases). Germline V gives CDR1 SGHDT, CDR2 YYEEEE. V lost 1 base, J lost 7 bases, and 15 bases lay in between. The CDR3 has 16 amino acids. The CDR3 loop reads CASSLTGRGRNSPLHF. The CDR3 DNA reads TGTGCCAGCAGCTTGACAGGCAGGGGAAGGAATTCACCCCTCCACTTT.

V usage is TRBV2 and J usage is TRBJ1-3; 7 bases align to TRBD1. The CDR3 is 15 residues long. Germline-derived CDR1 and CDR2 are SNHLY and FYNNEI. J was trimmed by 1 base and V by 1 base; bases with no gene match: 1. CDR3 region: CASSEEGASGNTIYF. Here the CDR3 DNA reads TGTGCCAGCAGTGAAGAGGGGGCTTCTGGAAACACCATATATTTT.

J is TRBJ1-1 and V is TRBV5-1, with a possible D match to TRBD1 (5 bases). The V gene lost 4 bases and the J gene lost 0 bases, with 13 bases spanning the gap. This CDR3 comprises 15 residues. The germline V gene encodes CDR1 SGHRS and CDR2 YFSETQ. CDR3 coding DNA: TGCGCCAGCAGCCGAGAAGGGGTAATGAACACTGAAGCTTTCTTT. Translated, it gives CASSREGVMNTEAFF.

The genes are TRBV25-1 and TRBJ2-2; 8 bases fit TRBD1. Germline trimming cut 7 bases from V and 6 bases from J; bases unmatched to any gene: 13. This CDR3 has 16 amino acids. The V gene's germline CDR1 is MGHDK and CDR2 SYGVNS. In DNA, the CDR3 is TGTGCCAGCACTCCAGCTGGGCAGGGGGCCTCCGGGGAGCTGTTTTTT. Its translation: CASTPAGQGASGELFF. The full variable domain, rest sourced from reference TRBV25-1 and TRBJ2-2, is EADIYQTPRYLVIGTGKKITLECSQTMGHDKMYWYQQDPGMELHLIHYSYGVNSTEKGDLSSESTVSRIRTEHFPLTLESARPSHTSQYLCASTPAGQGASGELFFGEGSRLTVL.

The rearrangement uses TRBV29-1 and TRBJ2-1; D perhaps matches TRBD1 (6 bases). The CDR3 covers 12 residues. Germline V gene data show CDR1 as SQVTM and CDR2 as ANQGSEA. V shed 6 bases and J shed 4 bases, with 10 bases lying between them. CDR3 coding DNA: TGCAGCGTGGACAGTCCTTACAATGAGCAGTTCTTC. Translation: CSVDSPYNEQFF.